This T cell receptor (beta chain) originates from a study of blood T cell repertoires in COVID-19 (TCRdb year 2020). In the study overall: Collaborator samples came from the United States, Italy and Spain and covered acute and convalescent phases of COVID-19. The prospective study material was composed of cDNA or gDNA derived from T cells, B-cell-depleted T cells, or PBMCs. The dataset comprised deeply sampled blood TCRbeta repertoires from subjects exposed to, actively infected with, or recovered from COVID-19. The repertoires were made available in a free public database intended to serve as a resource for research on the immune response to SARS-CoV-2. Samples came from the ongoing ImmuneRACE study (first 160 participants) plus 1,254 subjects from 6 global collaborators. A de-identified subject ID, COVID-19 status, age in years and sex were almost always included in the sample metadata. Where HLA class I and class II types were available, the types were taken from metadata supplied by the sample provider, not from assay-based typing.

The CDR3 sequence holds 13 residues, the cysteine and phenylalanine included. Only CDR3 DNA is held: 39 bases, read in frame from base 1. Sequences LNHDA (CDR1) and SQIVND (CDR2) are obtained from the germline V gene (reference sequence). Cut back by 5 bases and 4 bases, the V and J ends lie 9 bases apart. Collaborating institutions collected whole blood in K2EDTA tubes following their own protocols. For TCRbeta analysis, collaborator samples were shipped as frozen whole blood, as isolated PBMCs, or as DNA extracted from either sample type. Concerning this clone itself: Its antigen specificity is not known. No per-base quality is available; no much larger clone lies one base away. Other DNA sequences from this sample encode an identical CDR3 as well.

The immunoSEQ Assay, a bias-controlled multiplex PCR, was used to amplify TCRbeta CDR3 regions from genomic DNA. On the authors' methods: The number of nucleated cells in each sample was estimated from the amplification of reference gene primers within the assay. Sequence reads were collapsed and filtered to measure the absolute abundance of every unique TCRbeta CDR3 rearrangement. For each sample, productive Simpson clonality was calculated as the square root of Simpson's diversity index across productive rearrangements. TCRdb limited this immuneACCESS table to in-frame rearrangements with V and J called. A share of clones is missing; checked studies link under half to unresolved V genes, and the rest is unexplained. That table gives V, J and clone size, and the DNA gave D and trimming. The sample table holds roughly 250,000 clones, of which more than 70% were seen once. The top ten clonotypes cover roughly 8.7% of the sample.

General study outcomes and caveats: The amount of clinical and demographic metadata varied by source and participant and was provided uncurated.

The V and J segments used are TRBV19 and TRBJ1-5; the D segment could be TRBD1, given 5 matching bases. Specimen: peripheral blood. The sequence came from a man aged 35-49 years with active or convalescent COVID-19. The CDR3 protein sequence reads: CASSLQGNQPQHF. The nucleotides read TGTGCCAGTAGTCTCCAGGGTAATCAGCCCCAGCATTTT.